The 9 T cell receptor beta chains below were found in one sample sequenced in a study of blood T cell repertoires in COVID-19. Using immunoSEQ multiplex PCR, the repertoire was profiled, and TCRdb retains in-frame clones only, with some absent. The sample carries about 410,000 clones, 89% recorded once. The sequenced sample was peripheral blood. All receptors come from a woman aged 40 to 55 with COVID-19, enrolled during active disease.

The rearrangement joins TRBV2 to TRBJ1-5; D ambiguous. V lost 5 bases and J 5 bases, leaving 13 bases between the germline ends. This CDR3 is 14 amino acids long. The germline V gene encodes CDR1 SNHLY and CDR2 FYNNEI. The CDR3 is CASSFGKDDQPQHF. The CDR3 coding sequence is TGTGCCAGCAGTTTCGGGAAAGACGATCAGCCCCAGCATTTT.

The gene calls are TRBV30 and TRBJ1-1; possible D gene TRBD1, 6 bases. The germline CDR1 and CDR2 sequences are GTSNPN and SVGIG (reference sequence). This CDR3 contains 14 residues. Trimming cost V 7 bases and J 0 bases, with 15 bases left between them. The DNA for the CDR3 is TGTGCCTCTCAGAGGGGGGGGCTGAACACTGAAGCTTTCTTT. It specifies CASQRGGLNTEAFF. Together with reference TRBV30 and TRBJ1-1, the CDR3 gives the full variable domain: SQTIHQWPATLVQPVGSPLSLECTVEGTSNPNLYWYRQAAGRGLQLLFYSVGIGQISSEVPQNLSASRPQDRQFILSSKKLLLSDSGFYLCASQRGGLNTEAFFGQGTRLTVV.

This chain joins TRBV28 and TRBJ1-2; 8 bases agree with TRBD1. This CDR3 is 13 amino acids long. Germline V CDR1 and CDR2: MDHEN, SYDVKM. V lost 8 bases, J lost 4 bases, and 6 bases stayed unmatched. The CDR3, as DNA: TGTGCCAGCCGGACAGGGATCCTCTATGGCTACACCTTC. It translates to CASRTGILYGYTF.

The chain is built from TRBV6-1 and TRBJ1-4, with D perhaps TRBD1 (6 bases). CDR1 is MNHNS, CDR2 SASEGT, per germline. This CDR3 is 15 amino acids long. The V and J ends lost 2 bases and 7 bases respectively, with 14 bases between them. CDR3: CASSEYRDYGEKLFF. CDR3 nucleotide sequence: TGTGCCAGCAGTGAATACAGGGATTATGGTGAAAAACTGTTTTTT.

The J gene is TRBJ2-6, the V gene TRBV7-6, with D unresolved. The CDR3 runs to 16 residues. Between the trimmed V and J ends, which lost 5 bases and 2 bases, there was a span of 13 bases. CDR1 and CDR2 (germline): SGHVS, FNYEAQ. CDR3 coding DNA: TGTGCCAGCAGCCCGCCGGTCCTGGCTGGGGCCAACGTCCTGACTTTC. This encodes CASSPPVLAGANVLTF.

V usage is TRBV18 and J usage is TRBJ2-2; D is possibly TRBD1 (5 bases). V was trimmed by 6 bases and J by 0 bases, leaving 14 bases between them. Germline CDR1 reads KGHSH; CDR2 reads LQKENI. This CDR3 comprises 16 residues. The DNA for the CDR3 is TGTGCCAGCTCGCTCGACAGACTGTCGAACACCGGGGAGCTGTTTTTT. Translation gives CASSLDRLSNTGELFF.

About this clone: The same CDR3 is also encoded by other DNA sequences in this sample. This chain links TRBV18 with TRBJ2-3; 9 nucleotides line up with TRBD1. Germline loops: CDR1 KGHSH, CDR2 LQKENI. This CDR3 is 15 amino acids long. The ends lost 3 bases at V and 1 base at J; junction bases unmatched: 2. The CDR3 region is CASSPTGGGTDTQYF. Here the CDR3 DNA reads TGTGCCAGCTCACCGACAGGGGGTGGCACAGATACGCAGTATTTT.

The table lists this clone with a few counts. This sequence joins TRBV6-5 and TRBJ1-5, with D unresolved. Germline lookup yields CDR1 MNHEY and CDR2 SVGAGI. This CDR3 region has 14 residues. V shed 2 bases and J shed 5 bases, with 10 bases lying between them. Written as DNA, the CDR3 is TGTGCCAGCAGTTACCAGTTTACCGATCAGCCCCAGCATTTT. This encodes CASSYQFTDQPQHF.

This chain links TRBV10-3 with TRBJ2-7; D might be TRBD2 (7 bases). Deletions cut 10 bases from V and 4 bases from J, with 23 bases between. This CDR3 has 15 residues. Germline assignment: CDR1 ENHRY and CDR2 SYGVKD. As DNA, the CDR3 is TGTGCCACCCGTGTCAGAGAGGGGGGGGAATACGAGCAGTACTTC. Protein product: CATRVREGGEYEQYF.